This T cell receptor beta chain emerged from a study of post-analysis software for immune sequencing data. The overall study: Progressive-relapsing, secondary progressive and relapsing-remitting multiple sclerosis were among the disease courses included.

Comments on this clonotype: Its antigen remains unknown. With a much larger clone just one base away, this may be a read error.

Overall study results and limits: There were five TRBV segments more frequent in patients than controls, and TRBV5-6, TRBV5-1 and TRBV20-1 were among them. Comparison with controls showed significantly lower normalized Chao1 diversity in multiple sclerosis patients. Samples prepared in the same batch strongly co-clustered by F measure.

The CDR3 runs 18 residues. The germline V gene has CDR1 MGHDK and CDR2 SYGVNS. The TCR beta cDNA libraries carried unique molecular identifiers. Starting from about 0.98 to 11 million T cells, the study yielded 450,000 to 500,000 cDNA molecules. TCRdb analysed the PCR reads with MiXCR anew, one entry per CDR3 protein. The sample has around 250,000 distinct CDR3 sequences, 30% to 45% seen once. The rearrangement uses TRBV25-1 and TRBJ2-6; possibly TRBD1 for D (5 bases). Source material: blood. The receptor was derived from a girl aged 5-17 years with multiple sclerosis. Here the CDR3 reads CASSAWGLTGSGANVPTF. CDR3 bases: TGTGCCAGCAGTGCTTGGGGCCTGACTGGCTCTGGGGCCAACGTCCCGACTTTC.